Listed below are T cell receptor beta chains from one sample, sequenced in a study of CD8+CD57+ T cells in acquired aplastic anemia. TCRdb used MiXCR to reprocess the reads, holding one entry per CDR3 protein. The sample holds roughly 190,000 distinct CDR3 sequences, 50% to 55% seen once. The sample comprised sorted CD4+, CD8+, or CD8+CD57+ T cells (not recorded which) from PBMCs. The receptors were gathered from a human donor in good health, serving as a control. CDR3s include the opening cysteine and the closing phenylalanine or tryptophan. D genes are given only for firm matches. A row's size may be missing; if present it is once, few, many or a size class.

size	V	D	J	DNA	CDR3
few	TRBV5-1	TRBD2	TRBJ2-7	TGCGCCAGCAGCTCCGGACTTACTCCGGGACTAGCGGGCGAGCAGTACTTC	CASSSGLTPGLAGEQYF
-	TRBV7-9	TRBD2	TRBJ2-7	TGTGCCAGCAGTCGACAAGGGCAGGGAGGGTCCTACGAGCAGTACTTC	CASSRQGQGGSYEQYF
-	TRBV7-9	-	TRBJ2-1	TGTGCCAGCAGTAAAGACAGAGGCTCCTACAATGAGCAGTTCTTC	CASSKDRGSYNEQFF
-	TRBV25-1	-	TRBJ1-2	TGTGCCAGCAGTGAATGGGACAACTACTTATATGGCTACACCTTC	CASSEWDNYLYGYTF
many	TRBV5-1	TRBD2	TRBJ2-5	TGCGCCAGCAGTCCCCTAACGGGGGGACAAGAGACCCAGTACTTC	CASSPLTGGQETQYF
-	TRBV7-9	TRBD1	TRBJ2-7	TGCGCCAGCAGCCAAGACAGGGGTGACTACGAGCAGTACTTC	CASSQDRGDYEQYF
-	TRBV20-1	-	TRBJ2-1	TGCAGTGTTTCCGCGAGGGGGAGGGGAGGGCCGAGCTCCTACAATGAGCAGTTCTTC	CSVSARGRGGPSSYNEQFF
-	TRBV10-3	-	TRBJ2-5	TGTGCCATCAGTGGGGGTGTCGGGGAGACCCAGTACTTC	CAISGGVGETQYF
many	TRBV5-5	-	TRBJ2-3	TGTGCCAGCAGCTTGGGGGTAGTGGGTAGCACAGATACGCAGTATTTT	CASSLGVVGSTDTQYF
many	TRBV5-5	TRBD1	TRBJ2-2	TGTGCCAGCAGCTTGGTGGCCTCAGGGGGCAAGAACACCGGGGAGCTGTTTTTT	CASSLVASGGKNTGELFF
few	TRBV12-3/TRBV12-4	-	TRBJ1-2	TGTGCCAGCAGTTTTATAGGGGGGAGGTGGGGCTACACCTTC	CASSFIGGRWGYTF
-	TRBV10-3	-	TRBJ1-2	TGTGCCATCACAGGGGCCTTAGCTAACTATGGCTACACCTTC	CAITGALANYGYTF
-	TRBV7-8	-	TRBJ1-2	TGTGCCAGCAGACCCACAGGTTCACGCGGCTACACCTTC	CASRPTGSRGYTF
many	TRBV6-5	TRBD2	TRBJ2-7	TGTGCCAGCAGTAGTACGGGGGGGCCGATCTACGAGCAGTACTTC	CASSSTGGPIYEQYF
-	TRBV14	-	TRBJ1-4	TGTGCCAGCAGAGCGGACGGGGAGTCTAATGAAAAACTGTTTTTT	CASRADGESNEKLFF
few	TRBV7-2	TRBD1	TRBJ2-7	TGTGCCAGCAGCTGGGGACAGGGGCTCTACGAGCAGTACTTC	CASSWGQGLYEQYF
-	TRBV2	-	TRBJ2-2	TGTGCCAGCAGTCCAGCCGGTGGTCTATACACCGGGGAGCTGTTTTTT	CASSPAGGLYTGELFF
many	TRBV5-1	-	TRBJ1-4	TGCGCCAGCAGCTTGAACGGGGGCGGGGAAAAACTGTTTTTT	CASSLNGGGEKLFF
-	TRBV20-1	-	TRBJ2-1	-	CSARVAGGSYNEQSF
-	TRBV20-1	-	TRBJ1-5	TGCAGTGCTAGAGACGGACAGCGCAATCAGCCCCAGCATTTT	CSARDGQRNQPQHF
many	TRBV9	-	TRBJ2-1	TGTGCCAGCAGCGTGGGCCGGAGCTCCTACAATGAGCAGTTCTTC	CASSVGRSSYNEQFF
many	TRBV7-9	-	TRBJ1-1	TGTGCCAGCAGCTTTATAACTGAAGCTTTCTTT	CASSFITEAFF
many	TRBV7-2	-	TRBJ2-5	TGTGCCAGCAGCCAGATGTACCAAGAGACCCAGTACTTC	CASSQMYQETQYF
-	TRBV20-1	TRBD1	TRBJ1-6	TGCAGTGCTAGAGATGACAGGGACAATTCACCCCTCCACTTT	CSARDDRDNSPLHF
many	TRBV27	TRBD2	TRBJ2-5	TGTGCCAGTAGACTAGCGGGGGTAACAGAGACCCAGTACTTC	CASRLAGVTETQYF
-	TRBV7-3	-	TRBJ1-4	TGTGCCAGCAGCTTAACAGGGCAGGGCACTGAAAAACTGTTTTTT	CASSLTGQGTEKLFF
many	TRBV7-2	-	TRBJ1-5	TGTGCCAGCAGCGGAGGGGTTCATCAGCCCCAGCATTTT	CASSGGVHQPQHF
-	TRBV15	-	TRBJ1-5	TGTGCCACCAGCAGAGGAGGGATTGGCAATCAGCCCCAGCATTTT	CATSRGGIGNQPQHF
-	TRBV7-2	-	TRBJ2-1	TGTGCCAGCAGCCCACGGCTACAGAATAATAATGAGCAGTTCTTC	CASSPRLQNNNEQFF
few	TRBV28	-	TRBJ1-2	TGTGCCAACTCGGGACACCCTAACTATGGCTACACCTTC	CANSGHPNYGYTF
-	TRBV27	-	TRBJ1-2	TGTGCCAGCAGTACAAGAAGCTGGAATGGCTACACCTTC	CASSTRSWNGYTF
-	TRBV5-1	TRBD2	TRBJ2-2	TGCGCCAGCAGCTTGTCGGGACTAGCGGGGGGTTTCCTCTCTGGGGCCGGGGAGCTGTTTTTT	CASSLSGLAGGFLSGAGELFF
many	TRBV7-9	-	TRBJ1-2	TGTACCAGCAGCTTAGTCCCAAACTATGGCTACACCTTC	CTSSLVPNYGYTF
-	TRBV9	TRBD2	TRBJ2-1	TGTGCCAGCAGCTCCCTAGGTGCGCTAGCGGGGTCGAGTGAGCAGTTCTTC	CASSSLGALAGSSEQFF
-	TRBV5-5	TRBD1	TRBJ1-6	TGCGCCAGCAGCTTGTGGGCCGGGACAGACAATTCACCCCTCCACTTT	CASSLWAGTDNSPLHF
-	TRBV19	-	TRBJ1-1	TGTGCCAGTAGTATCGACGGGAACACTGAAGCTTTCTTT	CASSIDGNTEAFF
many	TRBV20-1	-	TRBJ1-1	TGCAGTGCTAGAGCCGCAACCCCGGGAGCTTTCTTT	CSARAATPGAFF
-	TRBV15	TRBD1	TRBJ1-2	TGTGCCACCAGCAGATCCACAGGGGGCGTCTATGGCTACACCTTC	CATSRSTGGVYGYTF
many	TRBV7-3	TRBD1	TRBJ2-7	TGTGCCAGCAGCTTTCGGCCCGGGGACAGCTACGAGCAGTACTTC	CASSFRPGDSYEQYF
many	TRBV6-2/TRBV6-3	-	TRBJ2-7	TGTGCCAGCAGTTTCCCCCGGTGGCAGAGTTCCTACGAGCAGTACTTC	CASSFPRWQSSYEQYF
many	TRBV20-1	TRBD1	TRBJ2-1	TGCAGTGCTAGCCGAGGGGCAGGGGGTTTTGAGCAGTTCTTC	CSASRGAGGFEQFF
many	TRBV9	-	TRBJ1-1	TGTGCCAGCAGTAGACAGCTGAACACTGAAGCTTTCTTT	CASSRQLNTEAFF